The source of this TCR beta chain is a study of shared clonotypes between healthy human individuals. Overall study results and limits: Despite large depth, rarefaction showed incomplete sorted-subset sequencing. What naive subsets generally showed was a larger estimated richness than memory subsets showed.

CDR3 length: 16 amino acids. V was cut by 7 bases and J by 0 bases, with 16 bases left in between. CDR1 and CDR2 from the germline V gene are SGHRS and YFSETQ. About this clone: Its antigen is unknown.

Produced via immunoSEQ multiplex PCR; TCRdb's table is partial and in-frame only. The sample includes about 1.5 million clones, approximately 98% of them seen just once. The chain combines TRBV5-1 with TRBJ2-2, with D maybe TRBD2 (6 bases). The material sequenced was naive CD4+ T cells sorted from blood. As to subset: CD45RA+ positively selected. This receptor was obtained from a man aged 30-40 years in good health. The CDR3 sequence: CASCSSAGPNTGELFF. The CDR3 DNA is TGCGCCAGCTGTTCTAGTGCGGGACCGAACACCGGGGAGCTGTTTTTT.